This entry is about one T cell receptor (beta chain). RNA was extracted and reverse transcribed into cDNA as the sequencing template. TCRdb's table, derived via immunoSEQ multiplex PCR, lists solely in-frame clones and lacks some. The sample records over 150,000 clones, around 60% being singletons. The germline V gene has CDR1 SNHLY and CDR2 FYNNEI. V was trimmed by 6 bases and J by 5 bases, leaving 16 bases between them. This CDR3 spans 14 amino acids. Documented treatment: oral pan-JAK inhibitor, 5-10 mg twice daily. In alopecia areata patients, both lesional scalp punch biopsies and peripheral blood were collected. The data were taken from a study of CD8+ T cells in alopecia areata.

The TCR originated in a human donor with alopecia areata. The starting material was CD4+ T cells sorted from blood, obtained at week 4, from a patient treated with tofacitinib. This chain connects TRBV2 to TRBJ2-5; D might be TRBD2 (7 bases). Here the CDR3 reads CASRSGGGVETQYF. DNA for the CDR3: TGTGCCAGCAGATCTGGGGGGGGCGTGGAGACCCAGTACTTC.